These 25 T cell receptor beta chains originate from one sample sequenced in a study of blood T cell repertoires in COVID-19. Profiled with immunoSEQ multiplex PCR; TCRdb holds only in-frame clones, not every one. The sample holds about 110,000 clones, 84% seen once. Sequenced input: peripheral blood. The receptor set was obtained from a woman aged 45-65 years with acute or convalescent COVID-19.

This chain links TRBV2 with TRBJ1-2; 9 nucleotides line up with TRBD1. Germline-derived CDR1 and CDR2 are SNHLY and FYNNEI. V was pared by 8 bases and J by 4 bases, with 5 bases of the junction left unmatched. The CDR3 is 13 amino acids. The CDR3 nucleotides are TGTGCCAGCCGAACGGGACAGGGCTATGGCTACACCTTC. Translated, it gives CASRTGQGYGYTF.

The genes are TRBV2 and TRBJ2-2; 10 nucleotides align to TRBD1. After removal of 2 bases from V and 6 bases from J, the junction contained 9 bases not matched to a gene. CDR1 is SNHLY, CDR2 FYNNEI, per germline. The CDR3 runs to 17 residues. The DNA of the CDR3 is TGTGCCAGCAGTGAAATTATGGGACAGGGGTTCCCCGGGGAGCTGTTTTTT. Its protein is CASSEIMGQGFPGELFF.

This clone was seen a handful of times. The V gene is TRBV2, the J gene TRBJ1-4; 9 nucleotides match TRBD1. The germline V gene has CDR1 SNHLY and CDR2 FYNNEI. CDR3 length equals 15 residues. V gave up 5 bases and J gave up 6 bases; unmatched junction bases: 7. The CDR3 sequence is CASSKTGTGYEKLFF. CDR3 DNA sequence: TGTGCCAGCAGTAAAACCGGGACAGGGTATGAAAAACTGTTTTTT.

This CDR3 is CASSQYPSGGELFF. The CDR3 bases are TGTGCCAGCAGCCAATACCCCTCAGGTGGGGAGCTGTTTTTT. The chain uses TRBV3-1 (or the pseudogene TRBV3-2) and TRBJ2-2; D is unclear. V was clipped by 2 bases and J by 8 bases, with 12 bases between them. Germline V gives CDR1 LGHDT, CDR2 YNNKEL (reference sequence). The CDR3 contains 14 residues.

In this sample, this clone turned up a few times. This CDR3 reads CATRRSMSSYNEQFF. The CDR3 DNA follows: TGTGCCACCCGAAGGAGTATGAGCTCCTACAATGAGCAGTTCTTC. The V and J genes are TRBV19 and TRBJ2-1; D is unresolved. The CDR3 totals 15 residues. CDR1 is LNHDA and CDR2 is SQIVND in the germline V gene (reference sequence). V lost 10 bases and J 0 bases, leaving 16 bases between the germline ends. The full variable domain, with the rest looked up from reference TRBV19 and TRBJ2-1, is DGGITQSPKYLFRKEGQNVTLSCEQNLNHDAMYWYRQDPGQGLRLIYYSQIVNDFQKGDIAEGYSVSREKKESFPLTVTSAQKNPTAFYLCATRRSMSSYNEQFFGPGTRLTVL.

The chain combines TRBV9 with TRBJ1-1; no firm D call. Germline V gene data show CDR1 as SGDLS and CDR2 as YYNGEE. Trimming left V 0 bases short and J 0 bases short, with 3 bases between. The CDR3 totals 13 residues. As DNA, the CDR3 is TGTGCCAGCAGCGTAGCGGTGAACACTGAAGCTTTCTTT. This encodes CASSVAVNTEAFF.

V gene TRBV5-1 combines with J gene TRBJ1-1; D is unresolved. Trimming pared 0 bases from V and 1 base from J, leaving 7 bases between. Germline values: CDR1 SGHRS, CDR2 YFSETQ. The CDR3 length is 14 residues. The CDR3 loop is CASSLAVRNTEAFF. The CDR3 DNA is TGCGCCAGCAGCTTGGCCGTCCGGAACACTGAAGCTTTCTTT.

Regarding this clone: The sample carries other DNA sequences with the same CDR3. CDR3 nucleotide sequence: TGTGCCAGTAGTAGGATCGGGACAGGCTCCCTCACCGGGGAGCTGTTTTTT. Translation: CASSRIGTGSLTGELFF. This rearrangement joins TRBV19 to TRBJ2-2; 8 nucleotides align to TRBD1. The CDR3 contains 17 residues. Trimming removed 4 bases from V and 4 bases from J; junction bases left unmatched: 11. Germline V lookup: CDR1 LNHDA, CDR2 SQIVND (reference sequence).

The chain combines TRBV9 with TRBJ2-1; possibly TRBD1 for D (6 bases). V dropped 4 bases and J dropped 8 bases, with 16 bases sitting between them. The CDR3 covers 14 residues. Per germline, CDR1 SGDLS and CDR2 YYNGEE. CDR3 sequence: CASSPRTGGDEQFF. The CDR3 DNA reads TGTGCCAGCAGCCCCAGGACTGGGGGCGATGAGCAGTTCTTC.

The sample holds a few counts of this clone. Other DNA variants within this sample encode the same CDR3. The chain carries TRBV20-1 and TRBJ1-2, with D unresolved. V lost 2 bases to trimming and J lost 3 bases, with 4 bases between them. The CDR3 has 11 residues. Looked up from germline, CDR1 is DFQATT and CDR2 is SNEGSKA (reference sequence). CDR3 DNA: TGCAGTGCTAGAACAGACTATGGCTACACCTTC. This sequence encodes CSARTDYGYTF.

The chain employs TRBV10-3 and TRBJ1-1; 11 bases match TRBD1. This CDR3 comprises 17 residues. Germline values: CDR1 ENHRY, CDR2 SYGVKD. The trim removed 3 bases at V and 6 bases at J, leaving 12 bases unmatched. The DNA for the CDR3 is TGTGCCATCAGTGATACGCAAGGACAGGGGGCGGGTGCTGAAGCTTTCTTT. Amino acid sequence: CAISDTQGQGAGAEAFF.

This clone has a single count. The sample carries other DNA sequences with the same CDR3. This sequence joins TRBV12-3 or TRBV12-4 and TRBJ2-3; possibly TRBD1 for D (5 bases). The CDR3 length is 13 residues. V lost 3 bases to trimming and J lost 3 bases, with 7 bases between them. CDR3 sequence reads: CASSFQGTDTQYF. The CDR3 DNA reads as TGTGCCAGCAGTTTTCAGGGAACAGATACGCAGTATTTT.

This rearrangement joins TRBV2 to TRBJ2-7; tentatively, D is TRBD2 (5 bases). The V end was cut by 7 bases, the J end by 7 bases, with 11 bases between. Germline V gene lookup returns CDR1 SNHLY and CDR2 FYNNEI. CDR3 length: 11 residues. CDR3 loop: CASKLGDEQYF. DNA of the CDR3: TGTGCCAGCAAGTTGGGAGATGAGCAGTACTTC. The whole variable domain, filled in from reference TRBV2 and TRBJ2-7, reads EPEVTQTPSHQVTQMGQEVILRCVPISNHLYFYWYRQILGQKVEFLVSFYNNEISEKSEIFDDQFSVERPDGSNFTLKIRSTKLEDSAMYFCASKLGDEQYFGPGTRLTVT.

The rearrangement joins TRBV6-1 to TRBJ2-2, with TRBD2 matching 9 bases. CDR3 size: 16 residues. Germline loops: CDR1 MNHNS, CDR2 SASEGT. Trimming took 4 bases from V and 5 from J; bases not matched to a gene: 8. As DNA, the CDR3 is TGTGCCAGCAGTGCCGTAAGCGGGGGGAGGACCGGGGAGCTGTTTTTT. It translates to CASSAVSGGRTGELFF.

In its sample, this clone was seen a few times. The V gene is TRBV7-6, the J gene TRBJ1-3; 7 positions match TRBD1. CDR1 is SGHVS, CDR2 FNYEAQ, per germline. The length of the CDR3 is 20 residues. V dropped 3 bases and J dropped 2; count of bases not matched to a gene: 19. CDR3 in amino acids: CASSFDRQGGSSDAGNTIYF. CDR3 nucleotides: TGTGCCAGCAGCTTCGACCGACAGGGTGGTTCTTCCGACGCTGGAAACACCATATATTTT.

V is TRBV11-2 and J is TRBJ2-1; TRBD2 matches at 11 bases. With V trimmed by 2 bases and J by 4 bases, 10 bases remained unmatched. Germline CDR1 SGHAT, CDR2 FQNNGV. This CDR3 is built from 18 residues. Written as DNA, the CDR3 is TGTGCCAGCAGCTTACAAGCTAGCGGGGGGCTTCTTTACAATGAGCAGTTCTTC. Encoded protein: CASSLQASGGLLYNEQFF.

This chain uses TRBV2 with TRBJ1-2; 7 nucleotides match TRBD1. The length of the CDR3 is 14 residues. J was trimmed by 5 bases and V by 8 bases; bases with no gene match: 11. Per germline, CDR1 SNHLY and CDR2 FYNNEI. The CDR3 protein is CASGGTATGYGYTF. The CDR3 DNA reads TGTGCCAGCGGCGGGACAGCAACAGGGTATGGCTACACCTTC.

The rearrangement joins TRBV28 to TRBJ1-2; TRBD1 might be the D (6 bases). The V end lost 8 bases, the J end lost 8 bases, and 21 bases lay between the germline ends. The length of the CDR3 is 14 residues. Germline values: CDR1 MDHEN, CDR2 SYDVKM. The CDR3 here is CASGTRGAPGGYTF. As DNA, the CDR3 is TGTGCCAGCGGCACTCGGGGGGCCCCGGGAGGCTACACCTTC.

This rearrangement joins TRBV12-5 to TRBJ1-1; D call uncertain. V lost 7 bases to trimming and J lost 4 bases, with 10 bases between them. The CDR3 consists of 12 residues. The germline gives CDR1 LGHNT, CDR2 FRNRAP. CDR3 nucleotide sequence: TGTGCTAGTGCACCTCAGTCCACTGAAGCTTTCTTT. Residues: CASAPQSTEAFF.

The chain is built from TRBV18 and TRBJ1-3; TRBD1 matches at 10 bases. The germline CDR1 and CDR2 sequences are KGHSH and LQKENI. The CDR3 spans 18 residues. J gave up 0 bases and V 4 bases, and 9 bases lay outside the gene matches. CDR3 amino acids: CASSQNPTGGGSGNTIYF. The CDR3 bases are TGTGCCAGCTCACAAAATCCGACAGGGGGCGGCTCTGGAAACACCATATATTTT. Full variable domain (remainder filled in from reference TRBV18 and TRBJ1-3): NAGVMQNPRHLVRRRGQEARLRCSPMKGHSHVYWYRQLPEEGLKFMVYLQKENIIDESGMPKERFSAEFPKEGPSILRIQQVVRGDSAAYFCASSQNPTGGGSGNTIYFGEGSWLTVV.

V and J are TRBV14 and TRBJ2-7, with 10 bases identical to TRBD2. The CDR3 runs to 18 residues. The ends lost 1 base at V and 4 bases at J; junction bases unmatched: 13. CDR1 is SGHDN, CDR2 FVKESK, per germline. The CDR3 loop is CASSQGWSGGAIEYEQYF. As DNA, the CDR3 is TGTGCCAGCAGCCAAGGCTGGAGCGGGGGGGCCATTGAGTACGAGCAGTACTTC.

The V call is TRBV3-1 (or the pseudogene TRBV3-2), the J call TRBJ1-6; TRBD1 is a possible D gene (6 bases). V dropped 0 bases and J dropped 7 bases, with 13 bases sitting between them. The V gene's germline CDR1 is LGHDT and CDR2 YNNKEL (reference sequence). The CDR3 is 16 residues long. In DNA form, the CDR3 reads TGTGCCAGCAGCCAAGATCATCAGGGGCGGAATTCACCCCTCCACTTT. Amino acid sequence: CASSQDHQGRNSPLHF.

This clone was picked up one time. This sequence joins TRBV19 and TRBJ2-1; TRBD2 aligns across 9 bases. The length of the CDR3 is 15 residues. The germline V gene encodes CDR1 LNHDA and CDR2 SQIVND (reference sequence). The CDR3 protein is CGVSGGPGSYNEQFF. The CDR3 DNA sequence: TGTGGAGTAAGCGGGGGGCCAGGATCCTACAATGAGCAGTTCTTC.

This clone was detected only a few times. The J gene is TRBJ1-2, the V gene TRBV10-3; a weak D match, TRBD1 (6 bases). V was pared by 0 bases and J by 8 bases, with 28 bases between. CDR1 is ENHRY and CDR2 is SYGVKD in the germline V gene. The CDR3 runs 19 residues. The CDR3 DNA reads as TGTGCCATCAGTGAGTCGTTCCCGGGACAAGGAGTTCAGAGGGGGGGCTACACCTTC. This gives the protein CAISESFPGQGVQRGGYTF.

In nucleotides, the CDR3 is TGCGCCAGCACAGCGACTCTAGCGGGTGACAATGAGCAGTTCTTC. Protein: CASTATLAGDNEQFF. The chain employs TRBV5-1 and TRBJ2-1; 8 bases are shared with TRBD2. The ends lost 6 bases at V and 5 bases at J; junction bases unmatched: 10. The CDR3 runs 15 residues. Germline-derived CDR1 and CDR2 are SGHRS and YFSETQ.